This TCR beta chain was obtained from a study of T-cell reconstitution after alpha-beta-depleted transplantation in children. Points from the study as a whole: After transplant, at about two months, alpha-beta T cells were reportedly derived from several hundred expanded graft clones.

With 1 base removed from V and 6 bases from J, the gap between germline ends came to 19 bases. From germline, CDR1 is SGHRS and CDR2 YFSETQ. The CDR3 consists of 16 residues. This clonotype was seen at least ten times. Its antigen is unidentified. As it was prepared, the TCRbeta library received unique molecular identifiers. TCRdb re-derived calls from the PCR reads in MiXCR, one entry per CDR3 protein. The sample gives roughly 66,000 distinct CDR3 sequences, 4% to 5% of which show up once; 18% is in the top ten. The chain recombines TRBV5-1 with TRBJ1-2, with a weak D call TRBD1 (5 bases). This specimen was PBMCs, mostly from graft donor cells, taken 180 days after TCRalphabeta/CD19-depleted stem cell transplant. The sequence was obtained from a boy under three years old who had a stem cell transplant for acute myeloid leukemia, so the T cells may come from the graft donor. This chain's CDR3 is CASSLSGTSNRDGYTF. The CDR3, as DNA: TGCGCCAGCAGCTTGTCCGGGACCTCCAACCGAGATGGCTACACCTTC.